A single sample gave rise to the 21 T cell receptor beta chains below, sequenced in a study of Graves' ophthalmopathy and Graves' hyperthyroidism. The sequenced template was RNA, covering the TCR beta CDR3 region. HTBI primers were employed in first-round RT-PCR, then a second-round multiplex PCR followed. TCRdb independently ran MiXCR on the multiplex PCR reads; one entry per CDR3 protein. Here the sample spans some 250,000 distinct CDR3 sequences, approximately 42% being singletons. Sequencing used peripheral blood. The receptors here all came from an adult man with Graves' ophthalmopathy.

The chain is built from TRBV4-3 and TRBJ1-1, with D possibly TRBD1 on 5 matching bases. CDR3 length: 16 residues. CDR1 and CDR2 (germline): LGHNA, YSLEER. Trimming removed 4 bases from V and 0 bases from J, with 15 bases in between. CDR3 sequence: CASSPPLDSMNTEAFF. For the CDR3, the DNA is TGCGCCAGCAGCCCACCCTTAGACAGCATGAACACTGAAGCTTTCTTT.

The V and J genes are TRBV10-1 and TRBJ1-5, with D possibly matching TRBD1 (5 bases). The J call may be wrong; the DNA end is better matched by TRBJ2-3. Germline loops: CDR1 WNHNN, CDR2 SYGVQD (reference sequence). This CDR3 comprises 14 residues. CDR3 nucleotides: TGCGCCAGCAGTCTCAGGGAAGGCACAGATACGCAGTATTTT. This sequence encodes CASSLREGTDTQYF.

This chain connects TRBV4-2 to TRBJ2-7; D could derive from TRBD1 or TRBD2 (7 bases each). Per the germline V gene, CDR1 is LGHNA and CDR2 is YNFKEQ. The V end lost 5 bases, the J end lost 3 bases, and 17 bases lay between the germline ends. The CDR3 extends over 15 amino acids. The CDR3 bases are TGTGCCAGCAGCTTAGGTTCAGGGGGGGTCTACGAGCAGTACTTC. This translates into CASSLGSGGVYEQYF.

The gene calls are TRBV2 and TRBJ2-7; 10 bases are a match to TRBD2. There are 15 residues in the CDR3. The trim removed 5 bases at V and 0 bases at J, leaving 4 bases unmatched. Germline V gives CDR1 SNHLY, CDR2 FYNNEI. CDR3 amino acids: CASSSPSGSSYEQYF. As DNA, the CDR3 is TGTGCCAGCAGTTCCCCTAGCGGGAGCTCCTACGAGCAGTACTTC.

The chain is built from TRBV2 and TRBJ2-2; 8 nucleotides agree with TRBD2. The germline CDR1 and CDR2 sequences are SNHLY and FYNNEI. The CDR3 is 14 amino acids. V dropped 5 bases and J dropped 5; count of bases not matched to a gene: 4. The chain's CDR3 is CASSSGGRTGELFF. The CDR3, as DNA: TGTGCCAGCAGTTCGGGGGGGAGGACCGGGGAGCTGTTTTTT.

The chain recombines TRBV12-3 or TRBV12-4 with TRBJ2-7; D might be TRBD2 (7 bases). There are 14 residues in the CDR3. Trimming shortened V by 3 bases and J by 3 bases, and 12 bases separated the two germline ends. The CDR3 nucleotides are TGTGCCAGCAGTTTGGTGGGAGGGGGCTACGAGCAGTACTTC. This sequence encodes CASSLVGGGYEQYF.

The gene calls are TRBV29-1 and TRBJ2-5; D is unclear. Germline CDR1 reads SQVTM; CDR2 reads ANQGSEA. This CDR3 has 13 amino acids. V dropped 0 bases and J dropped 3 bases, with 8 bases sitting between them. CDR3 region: CSVEDALEETQYF. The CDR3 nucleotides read TGCAGCGTTGAAGACGCCCTAGAAGAGACCCAGTACTTC.

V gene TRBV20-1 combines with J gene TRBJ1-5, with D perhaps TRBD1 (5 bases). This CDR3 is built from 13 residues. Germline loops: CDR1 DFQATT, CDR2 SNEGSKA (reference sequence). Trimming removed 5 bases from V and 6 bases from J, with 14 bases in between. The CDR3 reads CSASTRAVQPQHF. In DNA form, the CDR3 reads TGCAGTGCTTCAACCAGGGCCGTTCAGCCCCAGCATTTT.

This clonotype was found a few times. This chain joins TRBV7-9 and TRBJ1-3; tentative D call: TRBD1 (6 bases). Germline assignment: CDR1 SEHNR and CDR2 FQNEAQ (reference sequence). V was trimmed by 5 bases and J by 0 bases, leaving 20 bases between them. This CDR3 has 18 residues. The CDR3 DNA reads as TGTGCCAGCAGCCAGGAGGGGGGGGAACAAATCTCTGGAAACACCATATATTTT. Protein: CASSQEGGEQISGNTIYF.

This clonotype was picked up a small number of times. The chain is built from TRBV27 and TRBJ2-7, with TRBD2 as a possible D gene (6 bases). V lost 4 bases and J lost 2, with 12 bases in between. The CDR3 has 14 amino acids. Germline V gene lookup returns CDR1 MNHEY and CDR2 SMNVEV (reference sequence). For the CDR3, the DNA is TGTGCCAGCAGTTCCCCCGGGGGACCCTACGAGCAGTACTTC. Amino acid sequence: CASSSPGGPYEQYF.

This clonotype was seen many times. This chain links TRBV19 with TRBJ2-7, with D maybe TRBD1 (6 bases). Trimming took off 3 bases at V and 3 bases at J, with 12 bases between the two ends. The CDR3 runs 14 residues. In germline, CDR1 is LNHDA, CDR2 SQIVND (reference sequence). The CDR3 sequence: CASSIGQLSYEQYF. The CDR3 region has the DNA TGTGCCAGTAGTATCGGACAGCTAAGCTACGAGCAGTACTTC. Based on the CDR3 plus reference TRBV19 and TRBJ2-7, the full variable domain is DGGITQSPKYLFRKEGQNVTLSCEQNLNHDAMYWYRQDPGQGLRLIYYSQIVNDFQKGDIAEGYSVSREKKESFPLTVTSAQKNPTAFYLCASSIGQLSYEQYFGPGTRLTVT.

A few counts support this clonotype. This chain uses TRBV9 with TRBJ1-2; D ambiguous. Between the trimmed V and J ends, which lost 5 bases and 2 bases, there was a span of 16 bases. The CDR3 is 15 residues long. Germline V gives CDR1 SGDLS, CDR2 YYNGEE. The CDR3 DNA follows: TGTGCCAGCAGGGTCGACCCCGGGTCCAACTATGGCTACACCTTC. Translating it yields CASRVDPGSNYGYTF.

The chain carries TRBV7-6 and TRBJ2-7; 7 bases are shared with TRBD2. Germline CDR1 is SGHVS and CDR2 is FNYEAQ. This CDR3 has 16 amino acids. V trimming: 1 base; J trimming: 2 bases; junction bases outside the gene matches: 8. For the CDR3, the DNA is TGTGCCAGCAGCTTAGAAGTCGAGGGACTAACCTACGAGCAGTACTTC. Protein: CASSLEVEGLTYEQYF.

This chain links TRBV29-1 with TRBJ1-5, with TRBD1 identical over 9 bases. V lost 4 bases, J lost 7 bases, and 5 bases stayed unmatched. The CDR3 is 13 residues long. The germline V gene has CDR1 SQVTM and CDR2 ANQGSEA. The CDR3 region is CSVGGQGGQPQHF. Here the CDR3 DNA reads TGCAGCGTTGGGGGACAGGGAGGACAGCCCCAGCATTTT.

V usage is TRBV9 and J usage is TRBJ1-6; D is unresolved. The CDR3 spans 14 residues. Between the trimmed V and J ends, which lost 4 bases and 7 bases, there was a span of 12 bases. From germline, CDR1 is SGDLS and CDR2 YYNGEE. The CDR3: CASSLFGWNSPLHF. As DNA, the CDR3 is TGTGCCAGCAGCTTGTTTGGGTGGAATTCACCCCTCCACTTT.

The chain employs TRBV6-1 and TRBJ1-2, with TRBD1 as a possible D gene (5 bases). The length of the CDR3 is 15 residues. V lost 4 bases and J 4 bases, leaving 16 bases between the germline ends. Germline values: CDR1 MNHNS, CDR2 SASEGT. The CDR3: CASSGLTAYSYGYTF. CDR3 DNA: TGTGCCAGCAGTGGGCTGACAGCTTATTCCTATGGCTACACCTTC.

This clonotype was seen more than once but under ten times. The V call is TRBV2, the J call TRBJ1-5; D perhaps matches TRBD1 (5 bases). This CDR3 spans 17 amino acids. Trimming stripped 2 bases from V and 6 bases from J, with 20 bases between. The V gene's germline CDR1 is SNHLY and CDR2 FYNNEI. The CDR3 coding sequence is TGTGCCAGCAGTGAACAACCCGGGCAGGGTGGAATTCAGCCCCAGCATTTT. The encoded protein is CASSEQPGQGGIQPQHF.

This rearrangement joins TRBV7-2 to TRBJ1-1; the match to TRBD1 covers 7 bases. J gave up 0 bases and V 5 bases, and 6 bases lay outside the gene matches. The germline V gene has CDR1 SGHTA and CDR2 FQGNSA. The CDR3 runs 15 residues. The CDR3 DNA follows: TGTGCCAGCAGCCCTCAGACAGGGTTGAACACTGAAGCTTTCTTT. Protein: CASSPQTGLNTEAFF.

The CDR3 DNA is TGTGCCAGCAGCTTAGGGTCCATCACCGGGGAGCTGTTTTTT. This encodes CASSLGSITGELFF. The V and J genes are TRBV7-2 and TRBJ2-2; D unclear. CDR1 and CDR2 from the germline V gene are SGHTA and FQGNSA. This CDR3 region has 14 residues. V gave up 1 base and J gave up 4 bases, with 7 bases separating them.

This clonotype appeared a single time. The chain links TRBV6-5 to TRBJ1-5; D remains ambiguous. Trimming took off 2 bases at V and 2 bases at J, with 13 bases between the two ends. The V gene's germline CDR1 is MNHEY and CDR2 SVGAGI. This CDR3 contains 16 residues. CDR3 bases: TGTGCCAGCAGTTACGAGGGAGGGTATGGCAATCAGCCCCAGCATTTT. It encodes CASSYEGGYGNQPQHF.

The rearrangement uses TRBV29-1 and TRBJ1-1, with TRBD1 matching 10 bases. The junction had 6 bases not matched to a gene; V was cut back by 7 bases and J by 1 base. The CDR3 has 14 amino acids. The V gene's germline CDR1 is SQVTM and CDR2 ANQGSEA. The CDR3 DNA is TGCAGCGCTGTTCGGACAGGGGGGAACACTGAAGCTTTCTTT. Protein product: CSAVRTGGNTEAFF.